This TCR beta chain was captured in a study of T cell responses to AZD1222 COVID-19 vaccine. Notes on the study in general: Donors skewed white British and female; clonal diversity was possibly underestimated. Dominant CD4 TCR responses targeted spike regions 160-218 and 743-854.

Note on this clone: Its antigen remains unknown.

Some clones are missing from TCRdb's copy, which holds only in-frame ones; the method was immunoSEQ multiplex PCR. The table lists about 140,000 clones, roughly 85% of them singletons. V lost 4 bases and J lost 0, with 11 bases in between. CDR3 length equals 15 residues. From germline, CDR1 is SGHRS and CDR2 YFSETQ. The V gene is TRBV5-1, the J gene TRBJ1-5, with D maybe TRBD1 (5 bases). This clonotype was sampled from an adult who received the MenACWY meningococcal vaccine as a control. The material was peripheral blood, obtained 28 days after the second dose of the MenACWY control vaccine. CDR3 region: CASSRDGYSNQPQHF. DNA for the CDR3: TGCGCCAGCAGCCGGGACGGCTATAGCAATCAGCCCCAGCATTTT.